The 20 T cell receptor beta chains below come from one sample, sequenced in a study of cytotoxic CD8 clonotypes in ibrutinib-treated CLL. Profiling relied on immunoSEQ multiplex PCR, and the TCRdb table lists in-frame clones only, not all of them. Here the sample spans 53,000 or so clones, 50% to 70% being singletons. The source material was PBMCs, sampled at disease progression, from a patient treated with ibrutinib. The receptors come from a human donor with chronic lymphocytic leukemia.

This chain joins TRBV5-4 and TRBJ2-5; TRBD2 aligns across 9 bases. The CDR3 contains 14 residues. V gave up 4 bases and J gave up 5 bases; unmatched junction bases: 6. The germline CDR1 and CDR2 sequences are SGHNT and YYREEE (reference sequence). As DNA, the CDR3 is TGTGCCAGCAGCGTGGGACTAGCCGGGGAGACCCAGTACTTC. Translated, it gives CASSVGLAGETQYF.

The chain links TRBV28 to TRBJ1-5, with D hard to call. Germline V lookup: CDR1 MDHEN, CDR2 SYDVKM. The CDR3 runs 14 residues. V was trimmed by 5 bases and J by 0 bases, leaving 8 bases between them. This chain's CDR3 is CASSPPDSNQPQHF. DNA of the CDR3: TGTGCCAGCAGTCCCCCGGATAGCAATCAGCCCCAGCATTTT.

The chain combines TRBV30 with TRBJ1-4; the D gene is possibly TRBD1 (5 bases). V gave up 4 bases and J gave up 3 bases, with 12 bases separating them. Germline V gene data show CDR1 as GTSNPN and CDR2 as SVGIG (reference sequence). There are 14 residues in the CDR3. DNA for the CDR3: TGTGCCTGGAATAGGGGTACTTCTAATGAAAAACTGTTTTTT. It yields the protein CAWNRGTSNEKLFF.

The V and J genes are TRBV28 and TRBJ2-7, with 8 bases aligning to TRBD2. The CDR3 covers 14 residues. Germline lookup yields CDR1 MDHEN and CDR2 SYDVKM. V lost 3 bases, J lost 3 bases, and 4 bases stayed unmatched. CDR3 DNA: TGTGCCAGCAGTTTCGGCCGGGGGGGCTACGAGCAGTACTTC. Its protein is CASSFGRGGYEQYF.

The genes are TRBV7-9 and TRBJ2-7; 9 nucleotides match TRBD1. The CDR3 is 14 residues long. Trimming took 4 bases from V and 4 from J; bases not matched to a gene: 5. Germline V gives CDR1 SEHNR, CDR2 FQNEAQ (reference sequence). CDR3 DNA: TGTGCCAGCAGCTCCGGGACAGGGATATACGAGCAGTACTTC. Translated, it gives CASSSGTGIYEQYF.

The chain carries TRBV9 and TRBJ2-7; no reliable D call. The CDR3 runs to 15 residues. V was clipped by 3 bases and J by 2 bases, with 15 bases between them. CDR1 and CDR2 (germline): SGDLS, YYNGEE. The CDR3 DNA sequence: TGTGCCAGCAGCGCCTCCAGGTTACCCACCTACGAGCAGTACTTC. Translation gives CASSASRLPTYEQYF. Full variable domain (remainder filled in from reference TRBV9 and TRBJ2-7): DSGVTQTPKHLITATGQRVTLRCSPRSGDLSVYWYQQSLDQGLQFLIQYYNGEERAKGNILERFSAQQFPDLHSELNLSSLELGDSALYFCASSASRLPTYEQYFGPGTRLTVT.

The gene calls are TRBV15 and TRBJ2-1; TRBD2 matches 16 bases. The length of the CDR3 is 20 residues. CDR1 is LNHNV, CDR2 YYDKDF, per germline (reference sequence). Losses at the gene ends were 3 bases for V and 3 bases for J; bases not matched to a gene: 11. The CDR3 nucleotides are TGTGCCACCAGCAGGGAAGGGACTAGCGGGAGGGCCTACTACTACAATGAGCAGTTCTTC. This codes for CATSREGTSGRAYYYNEQFF.

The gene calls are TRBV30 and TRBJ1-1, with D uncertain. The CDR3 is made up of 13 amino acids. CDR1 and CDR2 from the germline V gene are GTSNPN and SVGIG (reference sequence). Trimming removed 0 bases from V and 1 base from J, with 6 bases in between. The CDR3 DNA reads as TGTGCCTGGAGTGTAGGCCCGAACACTGAAGCTTTCTTT. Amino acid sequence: CAWSVGPNTEAFF. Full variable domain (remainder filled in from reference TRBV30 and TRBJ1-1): SQTIHQWPATLVQPVGSPLSLECTVEGTSNPNLYWYRQAAGRGLQLLFYSVGIGQISSEVPQNLSASRPQDRQFILSSKKLLLSDSGFYLCAWSVGPNTEAFFGQGTRLTVV.

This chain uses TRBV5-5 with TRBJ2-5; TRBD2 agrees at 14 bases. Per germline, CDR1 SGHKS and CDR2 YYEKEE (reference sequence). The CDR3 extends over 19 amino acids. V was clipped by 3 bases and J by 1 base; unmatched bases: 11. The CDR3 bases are TGTGCCAGCAGCTCGTCCGGGACTAGCGGGAGCTGGATCCAAGAGACCCAGTACTTC. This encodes CASSSSGTSGSWIQETQYF.

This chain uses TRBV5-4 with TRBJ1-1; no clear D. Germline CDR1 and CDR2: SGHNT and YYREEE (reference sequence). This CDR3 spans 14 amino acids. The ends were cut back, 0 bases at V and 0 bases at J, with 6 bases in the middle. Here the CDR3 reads CASSLDGLNTEAFF. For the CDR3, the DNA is TGTGCCAGCAGCTTGGACGGGTTGAACACTGAAGCTTTCTTT.

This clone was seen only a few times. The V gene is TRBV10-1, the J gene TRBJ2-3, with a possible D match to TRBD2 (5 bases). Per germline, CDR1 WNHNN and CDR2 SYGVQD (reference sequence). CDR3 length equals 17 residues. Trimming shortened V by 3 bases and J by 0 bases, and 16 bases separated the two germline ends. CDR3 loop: CASSETSGYPSTDTQYF. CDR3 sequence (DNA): TGCGCCAGCAGTGAAACGAGCGGCTACCCTAGCACAGATACGCAGTATTTT.

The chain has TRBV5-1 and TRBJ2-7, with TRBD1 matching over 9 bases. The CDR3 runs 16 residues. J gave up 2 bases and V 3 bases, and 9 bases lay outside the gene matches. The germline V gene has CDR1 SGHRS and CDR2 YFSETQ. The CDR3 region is CASSYSYRGPAYEQYF. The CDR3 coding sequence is TGCGCCAGCAGCTACTCCTACAGGGGGCCCGCCTACGAGCAGTACTTC. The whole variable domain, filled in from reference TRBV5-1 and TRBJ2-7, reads KAGVTQTPRYLIKTRGQQVTLSCSPISGHRSVSWYQQTPGQGLQFLFEYFSETQRNKGNFPGRFSGRQFSNSRSEMNVSTLELGDSALYLCASSYSYRGPAYEQYFGPGTRLTVT.

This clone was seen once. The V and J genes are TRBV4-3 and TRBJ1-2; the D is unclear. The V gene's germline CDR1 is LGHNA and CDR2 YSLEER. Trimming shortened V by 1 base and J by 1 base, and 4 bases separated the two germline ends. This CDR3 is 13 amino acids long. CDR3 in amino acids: CASSQGVNYGYTF. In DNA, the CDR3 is TGCGCCAGCAGCCAAGGGGTTAACTATGGCTACACCTTC.

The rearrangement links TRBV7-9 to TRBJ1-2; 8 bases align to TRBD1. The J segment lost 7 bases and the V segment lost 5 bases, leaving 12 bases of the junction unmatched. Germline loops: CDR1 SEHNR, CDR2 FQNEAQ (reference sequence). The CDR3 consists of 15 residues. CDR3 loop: CASSRLQGETPGYTF. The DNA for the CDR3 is TGTGCCAGCAGCCGCTTACAGGGGGAGACTCCTGGCTACACCTTC.

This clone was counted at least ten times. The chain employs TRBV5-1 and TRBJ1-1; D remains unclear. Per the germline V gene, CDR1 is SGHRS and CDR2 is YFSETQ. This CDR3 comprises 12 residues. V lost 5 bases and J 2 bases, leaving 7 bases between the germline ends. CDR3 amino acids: CASRRGNTEAFF. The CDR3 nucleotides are TGCGCCAGCAGGCGGGGTAACACTGAAGCTTTCTTT.

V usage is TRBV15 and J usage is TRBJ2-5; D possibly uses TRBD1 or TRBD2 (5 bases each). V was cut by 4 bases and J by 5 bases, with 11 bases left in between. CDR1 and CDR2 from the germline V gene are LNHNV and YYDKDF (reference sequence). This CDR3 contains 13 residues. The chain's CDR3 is CATSNRRAETQYF. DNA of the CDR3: TGTGCCACCAGCAACAGGCGGGCGGAGACCCAGTACTTC. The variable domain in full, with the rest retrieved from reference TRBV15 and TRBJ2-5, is DAMVIQNPRYQVTQFGKPVTLSCSQTLNHNVMYWYQQKSSQAPKLLFHYYDKDFNNEADTPDNFQSRRPNTSFCFLDIRSPGLGDTAMYLCATSNRRAETQYFGPGTRLLVL.

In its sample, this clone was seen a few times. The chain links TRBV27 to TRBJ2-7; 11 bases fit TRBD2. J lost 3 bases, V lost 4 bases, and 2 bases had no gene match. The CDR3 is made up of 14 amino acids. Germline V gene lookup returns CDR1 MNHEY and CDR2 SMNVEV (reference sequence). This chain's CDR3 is CASSYTSGGYEQYF. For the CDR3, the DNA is TGTGCCAGCAGTTATACTAGCGGGGGCTACGAGCAGTACTTC.

The CDR3 is CASTGGRNSYEQYF. The CDR3 DNA is TGTGCCAGCACCGGGGGGAGGAACTCCTACGAGCAGTACTTC. V usage is TRBV2 and J usage is TRBJ2-7, with 7 bases fitting TRBD2. The CDR3 is 14 residues long. In germline, CDR1 is SNHLY, CDR2 FYNNEI. Trimming removed 7 bases from V and 0 bases from J; junction bases left unmatched: 6.

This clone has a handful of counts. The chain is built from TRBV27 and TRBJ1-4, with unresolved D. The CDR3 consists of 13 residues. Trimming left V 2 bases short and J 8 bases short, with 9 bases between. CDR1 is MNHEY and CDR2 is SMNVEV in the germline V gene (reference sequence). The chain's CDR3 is CASSLAPGEKLFF. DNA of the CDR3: TGTGCCAGCAGTTTAGCCCCCGGGGAAAAACTGTTTTTT.

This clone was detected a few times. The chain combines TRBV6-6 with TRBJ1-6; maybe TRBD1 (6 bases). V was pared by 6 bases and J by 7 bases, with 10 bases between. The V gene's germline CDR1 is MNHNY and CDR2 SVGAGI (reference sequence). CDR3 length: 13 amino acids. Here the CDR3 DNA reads TGTGCCAGCAGGGTCACAGGGAATTCACCCCTCCACTTT. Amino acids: CASRVTGNSPLHF.